The 26 T cell receptor beta chains below all came from one sample that was sequenced in a study of blood T cell repertoires in COVID-19. Libraries were prepared by immunoSEQ multiplex PCR; TCRdb keeps only in-frame clonotypes and omits some of them. The table records roughly 330,000 clones, 87% of them present only once. Sequencing was done on a sample of PBMCs or T cells enriched from blood (not recorded which). These receptor sequences come from a woman in her twenties or thirties who had recovered from COVID-19.

The gene calls are TRBV28 and TRBJ2-7, with TRBD1 matching 9 bases. J gave up 6 bases and V 6 bases, and 9 bases lay outside the gene matches. The germline V gene has CDR1 MDHEN and CDR2 SYDVKM. The CDR3 length is 14 residues. CDR3 DNA: TGTGCCAGCAGCACACACAGGGGGCTGGGCGAGCAGTACTTC. Its translation: CASSTHRGLGEQYF.

This clone was recorded a few times. The CDR3 protein is CASSLGTGVDTEAFF. The CDR3 nucleotides are TGTGCCAGCAGCTTGGGGACAGGGGTTGACACTGAAGCTTTCTTT. This chain connects TRBV5-6 to TRBJ1-1; 9 bases match TRBD1. V was clipped by 0 bases and J by 3 bases; unmatched bases: 3. Germline V gene sequence: CDR1 SGHDT, CDR2 YYEEEE. This CDR3 has 15 residues. The full variable domain, its missing parts supplied by reference TRBV5-6 and TRBJ1-1, is DAGVTQSPTHLIKTRGQQVTLRCSPKSGHDTVSWYQQALGQGPQFIFQYYEEEERQRGNFPDRFSGHQFPNYSSELNVNALLLGDSALYLCASSLGTGVDTEAFFGQGTRLTVV.

The chain uses TRBV4-1 and TRBJ2-5, with 10 bases lining up with TRBD2. The junction had 8 bases not matched to a gene; V was cut back by 2 bases and J by 2 bases. Germline CDR1 reads MGHRA; CDR2 reads YSYEKL. This CDR3 is 17 amino acids long. In DNA, the CDR3 is TGCGCCAGCAGCCAACTAGCGGGGGCCGGAGTTCAAGAGACCCAGTACTTC. As protein: CASSQLAGAGVQETQYF.

The rearrangement links TRBV3-1 (or the pseudogene TRBV3-2) to TRBJ1-5; 7 bases line up with TRBD1. V lost 4 bases to trimming and J lost 8 bases; unmatched junction nucleotides: 8. Germline CDR1 and CDR2: LGHDT and YNNKEL (reference sequence). CDR3 length: 14 residues. The CDR3 coding sequence is TGTGCCAGCAGCCTAACAGGGGTTCAGGAGCCCCAGCATTTT. It codes for CASSLTGVQEPQHF.

The rearrangement links TRBV5-4 to TRBJ1-1; D is perhaps TRBD1 (6 bases). Trimming cost V 4 bases and J 2 bases, with 21 bases left between them. The CDR3 totals 17 residues. Germline V CDR1 and CDR2: SGHNT, YYREEE (reference sequence). The CDR3 loop is CASSPAGGPRPNTEAFF. The CDR3 region has the DNA TGTGCCAGCAGCCCTGCGGGGGGCCCTAGACCCAACACTGAAGCTTTCTTT. Together with reference TRBV5-4 and TRBJ1-1, the CDR3 gives the full variable domain: ETGVTQSPTHLIKTRGQQVTLRCSSQSGHNTVSWYQQALGQGPQFIFQYYREEENGRGNFPPRFSGLQFPNYSSELNVNALELDDSALYLCASSPAGGPRPNTEAFFGQGTRLTVV.

This sequence joins TRBV5-1 and TRBJ2-5, with 8 bases aligning to TRBD2. The V gene end was trimmed by 4 bases and the J gene end by 5 bases; junction bases not matched to a gene: 7. Germline loops: CDR1 SGHRS, CDR2 YFSETQ. The CDR3 length is 14 residues. The CDR3 DNA is TGCGCCAGCAGCCCCGGGGGGGCAGCTGAGACCCAGTACTTC. This translates into CASSPGGAAETQYF.

The chain employs TRBV4-1 and TRBJ2-1; 16 nucleotides agree with TRBD2. With 5 bases clipped from V and 9 bases from J, the junction kept 7 bases outside the gene matches. This CDR3 has 16 residues. Germline loops: CDR1 MGHRA, CDR2 YSYEKL. CDR3 sequence reads: CASSWGLAGGRFEQFF. As DNA, the CDR3 is TGCGCCAGCAGCTGGGGACTAGCGGGGGGGCGGTTTGAGCAGTTCTTC.

This clone was seen a single time. The chain is built from TRBV7-6 and TRBJ1-3; D uncertain. Trimming removed 4 bases at V and 4 bases at J, with 8 bases between. The CDR3 consists of 13 residues. CDR1 is SGHVS, CDR2 FNYEAQ, per germline. CDR3 DNA sequence: TGTGCCAGCAGCTCCCTCGAGGGAAACACCATATATTTT. Its translation: CASSSLEGNTIYF.

This chain joins TRBV19 and TRBJ1-1, with 10 bases that match TRBD1. J gave up 4 bases and V 9 bases, and 5 bases lay outside the gene matches. CDR1 is LNHDA, CDR2 SQIVND, per germline (reference sequence). The CDR3 has 13 residues. CDR3 DNA: TGTGCCAGCGACAGGGGGCAGAGCACTGAAGCTTTCTTT. As protein: CASDRGQSTEAFF.

This clone came up many times. The V and J genes are TRBV9 and TRBJ1-1; a weak D match, TRBD1 (5 bases). CDR1 and CDR2 from the germline V gene are SGDLS and YYNGEE. The germline V and J ends were trimmed by 5 bases and 11 bases, with 16 bases remaining between them. CDR3 size: 12 residues. CDR3 protein: CASSSTGSSAFF. The CDR3 DNA reads TGTGCCAGCAGTTCCACAGGTAGTTCTGCTTTCTTT.

This clone has only one observation. The genes are TRBV7-9 and TRBJ2-7, with a possible D match to TRBD1 (6 bases). Per germline, CDR1 SEHNR and CDR2 FQNEAQ (reference sequence). The CDR3 runs 13 residues. The ends were cut back, 2 bases at V and 5 bases at J, with 10 bases in the middle. The chain's CDR3 is CASSLQGIDEQYF. The CDR3 nucleotides are TGTGCCAGCAGCTTACAGGGGATCGACGAGCAGTACTTC.

This rearrangement joins TRBV3-1 (or the pseudogene TRBV3-2) to TRBJ1-3; D may be TRBD1 (5 bases). Trimming took 0 bases from V and 0 from J, leaving 6 bases between them. The CDR3 contains 15 residues. Germline-derived CDR1 and CDR2 are LGHDT and YNNKEL (reference sequence). CDR3 in DNA: TGTGCCAGCAGCCAAGATGGGGCCTCTGGAAACACCATATATTTT. Translated: CASSQDGASGNTIYF.

The chain has TRBV7-9 and TRBJ1-2; D gene uncertain. The germline V gene has CDR1 SEHNR and CDR2 FQNEAQ (reference sequence). The CDR3 loop spans 16 amino acids. The V and J ends lost 0 bases and 8 bases respectively, with 19 bases between them. The CDR3 region is CASSLADLGRRAGYTF. The CDR3 nucleotides are TGTGCCAGCAGCTTAGCAGATTTGGGCAGGCGGGCCGGCTACACCTTC. The full variable domain, in which reference TRBV7-9 and TRBJ1-2 provide the parts outside the CDR3, is DTGVSQNPRHKITKRGQNVTFRCDPISEHNRLYWYRQTLGQGPEFLTYFQNEAQLEKSRLLSDRFSAERPKGSFSTLEIQRTEQGDSAMYLCASSLADLGRRAGYTFGSGTRLTVV.

This clone showed up just once. This sequence joins TRBV5-4 and TRBJ2-1; tentatively, D is TRBD2 (7 bases). The CDR3 is made up of 17 amino acids. Germline values: CDR1 SGHNT, CDR2 YYREEE (reference sequence). V lost 5 bases and J 1 base, leaving 19 bases between the germline ends. This CDR3 reads CASSRDTTGGSYNEQFF. DNA for the CDR3: TGTGCCAGCAGTCGGGACACTACGGGGGGTTCCTACAATGAGCAGTTCTTC.

This chain joins TRBV6-5 and TRBJ1-2; D possibly corresponds to TRBD1 (5 bases). This CDR3 comprises 13 residues. Trimming cost V 7 bases and J 4 bases, with 13 bases left between them. Germline CDR1 reads MNHEY; CDR2 reads SVGAGI. The CDR3: CASKVRGGYGYTF. The CDR3 DNA is TGTGCCAGCAAAGTTAGGGGTGGCTATGGCTACACCTTC.

The V and J genes are TRBV5-1 and TRBJ1-4; D gene uncertain. The CDR3 is 15 residues long. V was clipped by 4 bases and J by 0 bases, with 10 bases between them. Per the germline V gene, CDR1 is SGHRS and CDR2 is YFSETQ. CDR3 in amino acids: CASSQEAATNEKLFF. CDR3 DNA sequence: TGCGCCAGCAGCCAGGAAGCTGCAACTAATGAAAAACTGTTTTTT.

This sequence joins TRBV10-1 and TRBJ2-1; D gene unclear. V was shortened by 7 bases and J by 6 bases, with 19 bases between the two germline ends. CDR1 is WNHNN, CDR2 SYGVQD, per germline (reference sequence). CDR3 length equals 15 residues. This chain's CDR3 is CASNLTVFPRNEQFF. The CDR3 nucleotides are TGCGCCAGCAACCTTACAGTATTCCCCCGCAATGAGCAGTTCTTC.

This clone has a single count. The chain's CDR3 is CASTYLPGNTIYF. The CDR3 DNA reads TGTGCCAGCACCTACCTTCCTGGAAACACCATATATTTT. This sequence joins TRBV6-5 and TRBJ1-3; no clear D. The CDR3 has 13 residues. Germline lookup yields CDR1 MNHEY and CDR2 SVGAGI. Trimming stripped 7 bases from V and 2 bases from J, with 9 bases between.

A remark on this clone: At the DNA level, this CDR3 is encoded by other sequences in the same sample as well. The rearrangement joins TRBV7-2 to TRBJ1-1; maybe TRBD1 (5 bases). V was pared by 1 base and J by 7 bases, with 7 bases between. The CDR3 loop spans 12 amino acids. CDR1 and CDR2 (germline): SGHTA, FQGNSA. The CDR3 region is CASSLGGGEAFF. In nucleotides, the CDR3 is TGTGCCAGCAGCTTAGGGGGCGGTGAAGCTTTCTTT.

The chain links TRBV19 to TRBJ2-5; 10 nucleotides agree with TRBD1. CDR1 LNHDA and CDR2 SQIVND come from the germline V gene (reference sequence). This CDR3 contains 15 residues. Trimming at V came to 6 bases and at J to 1 base, leaving 5 bases not matched to a gene. The CDR3 DNA sequence: TGTGCCAGTAGGGACAGGGGGGGGTCCCAAGAGACCCAGTACTTC. Encoded protein: CASRDRGGSQETQYF.

The rearrangement links TRBV2 to TRBJ2-2, with D unresolved. Germline CDR1 SNHLY, CDR2 FYNNEI. Trimming stripped 6 bases from V and 8 bases from J, with 7 bases between. The CDR3 runs to 11 residues. Here the CDR3 reads CASSRRGELFF. The CDR3 DNA is TGTGCCAGCAGCCGCCGGGGGGAGCTGTTTTTT.

V gene TRBV27 combines with J gene TRBJ2-1; perhaps TRBD2 as D (5 bases). This CDR3 is 14 amino acids long. Trimming cost V 6 bases and J 1 base, with 10 bases left between them. Per the germline V gene, CDR1 is MNHEY and CDR2 is SMNVEV (reference sequence). Here the CDR3 DNA reads TGTGCCAGCAGAGAAGAGGGTTCCTACAATGAGCAGTTCTTC. Protein sequence: CASREEGSYNEQFF.

V and J are TRBV29-1 and TRBJ2-3, with 7 bases lining up with TRBD2. CDR3 length: 14 residues. V was pared by 7 bases and J by 4 bases, with 11 bases of the junction left unmatched. Germline V gene data show CDR1 as SQVTM and CDR2 as ANQGSEA. CDR3 sequence reads: CSAPGGVVPDTQYF. The CDR3 coding sequence is TGCAGCGCCCCTGGGGGGGTGGTTCCAGATACGCAGTATTTT.

The V gene is TRBV19, the J gene TRBJ1-2, with 7 positions matching TRBD1. The J segment lost 2 bases and the V segment lost 4 bases, leaving 4 bases of the junction unmatched. There are 14 residues in the CDR3. In germline, CDR1 is LNHDA, CDR2 SQIVND (reference sequence). CDR3 in amino acids: CASSSGQANYGYTF. DNA for the CDR3: TGTGCCAGTAGTAGCGGACAGGCCAACTATGGCTACACCTTC.

This clone has only a few counts. The chain joins TRBV7-2 to TRBJ1-1, with D unclear. The germline V gene has CDR1 SGHTA and CDR2 FQGNSA. The CDR3 sequence is 15 residues long. V lost 5 bases and J lost 1, with 14 bases in between. Here the CDR3 DNA reads TGTGCCAGCAGCCTAAATGGTCCGGGGAACACTGAAGCTTTCTTT. It is translated as CASSLNGPGNTEAFF.

Here the CDR3 reads CASSPKTRNYGYTF. As DNA, the CDR3 is TGTGCCAGCAGTCCTAAGACACGGAACTATGGCTACACCTTC. The chain joins TRBV6-5 to TRBJ1-2; D uncertain. V lost 5 bases and J 2 bases, leaving 12 bases between the germline ends. Germline-derived CDR1 and CDR2 are MNHEY and SVGAGI. There are 14 residues in the CDR3.